This T cell receptor (beta chain) appears in the sequencing data of a study of T cell responses to AZD1222 COVID-19 vaccine. A single count supports this clone. The table came from immunoSEQ multiplex PCR; TCRdb's copy has only in-frame clones and leaves some out. The sample includes about 140,000 clones, less than 95% of them seen just once. In germline, CDR1 is SGHNT, CDR2 YENEEA. The ends lost 4 bases at V and 5 bases at J; junction bases unmatched: 6. The CDR3 contains 15 residues. The receptor's source is an adult in good health. The chain employs TRBV11-3 and TRBJ1-1, with 11 nucleotides matching TRBD1. This material consisted of peripheral blood, taken on day 0 of AZD1222 vaccination. The CDR3 here is CASSSGQGAWTEAFF. The CDR3 nucleotides are TGTGCCAGCAGCTCAGGACAGGGGGCTTGGACTGAAGCTTTCTTT.